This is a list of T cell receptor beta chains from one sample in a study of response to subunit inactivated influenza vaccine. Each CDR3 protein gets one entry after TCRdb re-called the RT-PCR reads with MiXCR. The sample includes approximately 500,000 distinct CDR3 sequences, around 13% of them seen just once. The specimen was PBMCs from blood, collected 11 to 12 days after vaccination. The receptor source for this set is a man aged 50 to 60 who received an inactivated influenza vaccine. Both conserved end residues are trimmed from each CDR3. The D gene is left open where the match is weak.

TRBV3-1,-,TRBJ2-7,ASSQGLMGEQY
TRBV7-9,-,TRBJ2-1,AIRTEVTYNEQF
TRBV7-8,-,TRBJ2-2,ASSLDYGSGTGELF
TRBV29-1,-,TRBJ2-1,SVPSGNEQF
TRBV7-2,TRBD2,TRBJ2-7,ASSLMGGGGHSYEQY
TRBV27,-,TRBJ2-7,AISGGEQY
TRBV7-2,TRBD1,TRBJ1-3,ASSPGTGSGNTIY
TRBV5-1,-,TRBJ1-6,ASSGEQPPSPLH
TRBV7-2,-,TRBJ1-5,ASSPRGGHQPQH
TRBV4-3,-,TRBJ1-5,ASSQEHTGNQPQH
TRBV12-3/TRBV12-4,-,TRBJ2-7,ASSLGQGLAYEQY
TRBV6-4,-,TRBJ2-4,ASSDSSLNRRDIQY
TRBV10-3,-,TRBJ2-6,AIMREGSGANVLT
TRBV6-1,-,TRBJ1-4,ASSETGSTNEKLF
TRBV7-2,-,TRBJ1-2,ASSYLGSAYGYT
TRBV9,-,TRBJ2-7,ASSVGAAEREQY
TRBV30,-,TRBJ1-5,AWSRQANQPQH
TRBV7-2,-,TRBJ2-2,ASSLARETLNTGELF
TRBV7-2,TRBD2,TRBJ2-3,ASSYSGGGGTQY